This T cell receptor (beta chain) originates from a study of blood T cells in healthy people across ages. The study, taken as a whole, reports: TCR beta diversity correlated strongly with naive T cell percentage.

The CDR3 has 18 amino acids. Looked up from germline, CDR1 is MNHEY and CDR2 is SMNVEV (reference sequence). V was pared by 3 bases and J by 5 bases, with 23 bases between. Points on this clonotype: Its antigen is unidentified.

A sample-barcoded 5' primer and a J-beta primer mix were used in a second PCR of roughly 6 to 12 cycles. MiXCR, applied by TCRdb to the 5' RACE reads, yields one record per CDR3 protein. The sample lists about 1,000,000 distinct CDR3 sequences; 40% to 50% were seen once. Per sample, extraction of total RNA gave at least 5 micrograms in every case. V is TRBV27 and J is TRBJ2-1; D is perhaps TRBD1 or TRBD2 (6 bases each). Sequenced input: blood. The clonotype was recovered from a woman aged 55 to 70 in good health. In nucleotides, the CDR3 is TGTGCCAGCAGTTTTTGGGGTGTGGGGGGCTGGTTAAACAATGAGCAGTTCTTC. Encoded protein: CASSFWGVGGWLNNEQFF.